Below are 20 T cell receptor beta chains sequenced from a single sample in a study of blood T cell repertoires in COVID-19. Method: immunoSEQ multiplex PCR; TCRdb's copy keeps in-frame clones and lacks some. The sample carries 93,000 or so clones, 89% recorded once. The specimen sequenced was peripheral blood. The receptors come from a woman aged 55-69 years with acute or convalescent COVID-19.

The CDR3 region has the DNA TGCGCCAGCAGCTTGGCCGCGGGGTTTAACACCGGGGAGCTGTTTTTT. Translated: CASSLAAGFNTGELFF. The chain recombines TRBV5-1 with TRBJ2-2; D is possibly TRBD2 (6 bases). The length of the CDR3 is 16 residues. V shed 0 bases and J shed 2 bases, with 11 bases lying between them. Per the germline V gene, CDR1 is SGHRS and CDR2 is YFSETQ.

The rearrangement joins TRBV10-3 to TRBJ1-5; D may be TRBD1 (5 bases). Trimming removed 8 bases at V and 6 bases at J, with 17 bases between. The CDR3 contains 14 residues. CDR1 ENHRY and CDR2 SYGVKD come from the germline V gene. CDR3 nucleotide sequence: TGTGCCATCGGGAGGGGCAGGGAAGGTCAGCCCCAGCATTTT. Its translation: CAIGRGREGQPQHF.

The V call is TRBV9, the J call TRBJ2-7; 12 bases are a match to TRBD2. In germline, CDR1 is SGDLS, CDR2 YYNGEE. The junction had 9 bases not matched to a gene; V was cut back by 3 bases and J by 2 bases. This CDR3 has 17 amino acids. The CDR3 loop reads CASSAPGLAGRTYEQYF. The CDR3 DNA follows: TGTGCCAGCAGCGCCCCCGGACTAGCGGGACGCACCTACGAGCAGTACTTC.

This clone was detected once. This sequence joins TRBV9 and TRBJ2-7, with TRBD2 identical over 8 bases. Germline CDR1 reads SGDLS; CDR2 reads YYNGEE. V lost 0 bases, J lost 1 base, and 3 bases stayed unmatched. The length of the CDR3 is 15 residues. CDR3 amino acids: CASSVEGTSSYEQYF. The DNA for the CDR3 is TGTGCCAGCAGCGTAGAGGGGACTAGTTCCTACGAGCAGTACTTC. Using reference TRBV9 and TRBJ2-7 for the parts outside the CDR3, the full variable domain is DSGVTQTPKHLITATGQRVTLRCSPRSGDLSVYWYQQSLDQGLQFLIQYYNGEERAKGNILERFSAQQFPDLHSELNLSSLELGDSALYFCASSVEGTSSYEQYFGPGTRLTVT.

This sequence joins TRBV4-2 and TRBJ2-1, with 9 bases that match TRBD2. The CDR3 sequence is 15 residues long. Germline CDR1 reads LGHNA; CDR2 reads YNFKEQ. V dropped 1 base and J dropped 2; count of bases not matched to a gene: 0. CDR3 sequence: CASSQASGAYNEQFF. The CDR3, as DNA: TGTGCCAGCAGCCAAGCTAGCGGGGCCTACAATGAGCAGTTCTTC.

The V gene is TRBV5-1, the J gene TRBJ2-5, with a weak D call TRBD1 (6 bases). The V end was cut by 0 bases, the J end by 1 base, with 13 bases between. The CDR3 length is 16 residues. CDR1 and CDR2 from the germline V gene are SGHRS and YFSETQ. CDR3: CASSLAAGVGQETQYF. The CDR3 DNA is TGCGCCAGCAGCTTGGCAGCAGGGGTCGGCCAAGAGACCCAGTACTTC.

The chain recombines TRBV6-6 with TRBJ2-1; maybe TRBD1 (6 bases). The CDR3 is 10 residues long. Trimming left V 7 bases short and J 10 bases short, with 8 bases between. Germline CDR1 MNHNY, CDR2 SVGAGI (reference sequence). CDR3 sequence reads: CASKGQEQFF. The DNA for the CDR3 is TGTGCCAGCAAGGGACAAGAGCAGTTCTTC.

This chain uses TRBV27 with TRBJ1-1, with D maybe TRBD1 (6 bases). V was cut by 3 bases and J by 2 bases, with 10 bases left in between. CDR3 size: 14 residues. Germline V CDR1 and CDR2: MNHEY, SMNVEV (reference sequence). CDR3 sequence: CASSFGQSNTEAFF. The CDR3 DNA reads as TGTGCCAGCAGTTTTGGACAGTCCAACACTGAAGCTTTCTTT.

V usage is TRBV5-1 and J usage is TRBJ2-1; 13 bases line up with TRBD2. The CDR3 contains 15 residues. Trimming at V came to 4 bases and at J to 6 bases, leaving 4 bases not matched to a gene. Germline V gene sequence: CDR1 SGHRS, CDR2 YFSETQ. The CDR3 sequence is CASSGGTSGANEQFF. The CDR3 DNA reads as TGCGCCAGCAGCGGGGGGACTAGCGGGGCCAATGAGCAGTTCTTC.

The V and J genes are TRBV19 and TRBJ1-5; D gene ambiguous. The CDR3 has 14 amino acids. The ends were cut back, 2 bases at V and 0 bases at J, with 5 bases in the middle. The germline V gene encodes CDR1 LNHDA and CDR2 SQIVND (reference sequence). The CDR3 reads CASSITSSNQPQHF. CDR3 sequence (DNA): TGTGCCAGTAGTATAACGAGTAGCAATCAGCCCCAGCATTTT. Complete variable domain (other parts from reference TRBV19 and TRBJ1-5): DGGITQSPKYLFRKEGQNVTLSCEQNLNHDAMYWYRQDPGQGLRLIYYSQIVNDFQKGDIAEGYSVSREKKESFPLTVTSAQKNPTAFYLCASSITSSNQPQHFGDGTRLSIL.

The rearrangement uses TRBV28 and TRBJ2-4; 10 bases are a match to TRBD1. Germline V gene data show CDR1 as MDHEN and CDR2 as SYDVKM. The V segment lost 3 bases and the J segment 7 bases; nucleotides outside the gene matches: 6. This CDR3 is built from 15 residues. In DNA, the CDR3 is TGTGCCAGCAGTTTCCTGACAGGGGGCAGGAACATTCAGTACTTC. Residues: CASSFLTGGRNIQYF.

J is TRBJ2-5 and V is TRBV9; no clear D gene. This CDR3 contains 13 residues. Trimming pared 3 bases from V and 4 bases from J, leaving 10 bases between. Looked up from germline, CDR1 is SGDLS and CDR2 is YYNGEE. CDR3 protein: CASSGHSGETQYF. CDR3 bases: TGTGCCAGCAGCGGCCACAGTGGAGAGACCCAGTACTTC.

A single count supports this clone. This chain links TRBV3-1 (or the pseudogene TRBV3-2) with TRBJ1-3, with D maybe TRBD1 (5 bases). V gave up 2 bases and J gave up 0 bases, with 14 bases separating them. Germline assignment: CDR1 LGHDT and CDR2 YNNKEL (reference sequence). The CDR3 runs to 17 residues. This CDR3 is CASSQQTGVYSGNTIYF. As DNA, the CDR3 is TGTGCCAGCAGCCAACAAACAGGTGTTTACTCTGGAAACACCATATATTTT.

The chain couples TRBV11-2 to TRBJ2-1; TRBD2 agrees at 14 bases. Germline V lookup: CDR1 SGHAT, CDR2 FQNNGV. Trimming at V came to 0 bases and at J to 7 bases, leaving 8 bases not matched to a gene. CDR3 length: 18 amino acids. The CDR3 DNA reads TGTGCCAGCAGCTTAGAGCGAGGTTGGACTAGCGGGAGGAATGAGCAGTTCTTC. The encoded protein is CASSLERGWTSGRNEQFF. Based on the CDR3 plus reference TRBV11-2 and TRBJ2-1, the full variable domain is EAGVAQSPRYKIIEKRQSVAFWCNPISGHATLYWYQQILGQGPKLLIQFQNNGVVDDSQLPKDRFSAERLKGVDSTLKIQPAKLEDSAVYLCASSLERGWTSGRNEQFFGPGTRLTVL.

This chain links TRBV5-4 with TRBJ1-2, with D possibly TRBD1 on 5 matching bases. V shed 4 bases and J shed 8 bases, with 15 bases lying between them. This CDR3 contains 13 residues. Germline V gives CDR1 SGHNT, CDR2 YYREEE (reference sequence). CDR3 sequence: CASSVAQGFGYTF. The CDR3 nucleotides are TGTGCCAGCAGCGTCGCGCAGGGCTTCGGCTACACCTTC.

CDR3: CASSFITDTQYF. CDR3 DNA: TGTGCCAGCAGCTTTATCACAGATACGCAGTATTTT. The rearrangement uses TRBV5-5 and TRBJ2-3, with D uncertain. Trimming removed 2 bases from V and 2 bases from J, with 3 bases in between. Looked up from germline, CDR1 is SGHKS and CDR2 is YYEKEE (reference sequence). This CDR3 spans 12 amino acids.

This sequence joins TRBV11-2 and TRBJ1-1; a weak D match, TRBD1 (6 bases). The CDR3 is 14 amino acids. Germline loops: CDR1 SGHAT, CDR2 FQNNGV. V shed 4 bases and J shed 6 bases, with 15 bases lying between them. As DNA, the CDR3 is TGTGCCAGCAGCTCTTATACAGGGAGCGCTGAAGCTTTCTTT. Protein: CASSSYTGSAEAFF.

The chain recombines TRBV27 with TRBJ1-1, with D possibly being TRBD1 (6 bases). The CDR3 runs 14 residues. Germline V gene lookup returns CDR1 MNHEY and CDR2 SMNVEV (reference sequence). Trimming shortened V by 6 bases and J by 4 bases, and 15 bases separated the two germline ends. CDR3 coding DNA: TGTGCCAGCAGATACAGGGTTATAGGCACTGAAGCTTTCTTT. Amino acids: CASRYRVIGTEAFF.

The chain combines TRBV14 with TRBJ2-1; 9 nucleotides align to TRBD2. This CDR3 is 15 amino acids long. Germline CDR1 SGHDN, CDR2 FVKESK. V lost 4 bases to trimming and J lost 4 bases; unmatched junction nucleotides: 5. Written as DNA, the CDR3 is TGTGCCAGCAGCCCACTAGCGGGCCCTTACAATGAGCAGTTCTTC. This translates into CASSPLAGPYNEQFF.

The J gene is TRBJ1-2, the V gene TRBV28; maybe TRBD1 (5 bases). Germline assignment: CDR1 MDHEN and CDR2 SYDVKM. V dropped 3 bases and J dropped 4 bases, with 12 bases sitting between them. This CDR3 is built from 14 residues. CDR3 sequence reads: CASSFGAGGYGYTF. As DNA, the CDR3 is TGTGCCAGCAGTTTCGGCGCGGGGGGCTATGGCTACACCTTC.